This TCR beta chain derives from a study of blood T cell repertoires in COVID-19. About the research overall: Samples came from the United States, Italy and Spain, spanning acute and convalescent COVID-19. PBMCs, B-cell-depleted T cells, or T cells were the source of the cDNA or gDNA that made up the material.

Trimming took 6 bases from V and 3 from J; bases not matched to a gene: 3. CDR1 is MNHEY and CDR2 is SVGAGI in the germline V gene. This CDR3 has 15 residues. Under the authors' procedure: Amplification from reference gene primers served as the basis for estimated nucleated cell counts. The data were produced by immunoSEQ multiplex PCR, yet TCRdb's version contains in-frame clones alone and is incomplete. The DNA was the basis for D and trimming; V, J and clone size are from that table. The data contain roughly 190,000 clones, 88% of them singletons. This TCR was sampled from a woman aged 40 to 55 who had recovered from COVID-19. What was sequenced was peripheral blood. V gene TRBV6-5 combines with J gene TRBJ2-1, with 12 positions matching TRBD2. The CDR3 region has the DNA TGTGCCAGCAGCTCGACTAGCGGGAGCTACAATGAGCAGTTCTTC. It codes for CASSSTSGSYNEQFF.